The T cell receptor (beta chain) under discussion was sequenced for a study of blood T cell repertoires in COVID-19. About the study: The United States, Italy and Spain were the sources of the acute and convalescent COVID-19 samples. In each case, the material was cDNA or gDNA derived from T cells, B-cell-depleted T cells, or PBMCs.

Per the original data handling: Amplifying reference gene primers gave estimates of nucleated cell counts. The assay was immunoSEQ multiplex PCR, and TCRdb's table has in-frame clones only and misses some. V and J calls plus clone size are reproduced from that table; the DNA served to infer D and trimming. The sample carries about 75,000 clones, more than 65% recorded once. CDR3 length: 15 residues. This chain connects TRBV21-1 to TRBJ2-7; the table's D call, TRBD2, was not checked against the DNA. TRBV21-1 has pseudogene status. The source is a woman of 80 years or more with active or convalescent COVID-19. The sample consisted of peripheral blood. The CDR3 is CASRKAGGVEYEQYF. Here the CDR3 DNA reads TGTGCCAGCAGAAAAGCGGGGGGGGTGGAATACGAGCAGTACTTC.